This T cell receptor beta chain derives from a study of response to subunit inactivated influenza vaccine. The V gene's germline CDR1 is MGHDK and CDR2 SYGVNS. This CDR3 is built from 14 residues. V was trimmed by 2 bases and J by 4 bases, leaving 12 bases between them. Study findings and constraints: The authors suggested that every seasonal influenza vaccination recruits few new T cells.

In its sample, this clonotype was seen a few times. Its antigen is still unknown. TCRdb re-called the RT-PCR reads through MiXCR, storing one row per CDR3 protein. This table holds approximately 680,000 distinct CDR3 sequences, approximately 15% found once. The rearrangement uses TRBV25-1 and TRBJ2-7; TRBD1 is a possible D gene (6 bases). The source of this sequence is a man aged 50 or older who received an inactivated influenza vaccine. The sequencing here drew on PBMCs from blood, taken about 11 days after vaccination. The CDR3 sequence: CASSETGHIYEQYF. The CDR3 DNA is TGTGCCAGCAGTGAAACGGGACACATATACGAGCAGTACTTC.